These T cell receptor beta chains were read from a single sample in a study of neurological immune-mediated disorders. TCRdb redid the calling of the 5' RACE reads with MiXCR, one entry per CDR3 protein. This repertoire shows tens of thousands of distinct CDR3 sequences, less than 25% found once; its top ten account for under 5.5%. The sequenced sample was PBMCs. These receptor sequences come from a man in his 60s with HTLV-1-associated myelopathy (HAM/TSP). Both conserved end residues are trimmed from each CDR3.

TRBJ2-2 | TRBV2 | ASGTSGSSGELF
TRBJ2-4 | TRBV3-1 | ASSTLAKNIQY
TRBJ1-1 | TRBV2 | TSSDRDLNTEAF
TRBJ2-3 | TRBV4-2 | ASSQEVSGFADTQY
TRBJ2-1 | TRBV5-5 | ASSLNSVEVEQF
TRBJ1-1 | TRBV5-1 | ASSLAYDPGQGALNTEAF
TRBJ2-7 | TRBV6-5 | ASSTGTGYFYEQY
TRBJ1-4 | TRBV28 | ASSRPGTGDEKLF
TRBJ2-7 | TRBV7-9 | ASARDRTYEQY
TRBJ2-5 | TRBV18 | ASSPPGGAQETQY
TRBJ1-4 | TRBV10-3 | AISESDRAFEKLF
TRBJ2-5 | TRBV20-1 | SARDYRGRETQY
TRBJ2-3 | TRBV2 | ASSERGGGRSTDTQY
TRBJ2-2 | TRBV27 | ASSLFGQNTGELF
TRBJ2-1 | TRBV20-1 | SVKRDSSYNEQF
TRBJ2-2 | TRBV20-1 | SAQRTGFGAGELF
TRBJ2-1 | TRBV20-1 | SASRLAGAYNEQF
TRBJ2-3 | TRBV4-2 | ASSQAPRGGTTDTQY
TRBJ1-3 | TRBV6-1 | ASSEAAVSSGNTIY
TRBJ1-1 | TRBV6-6 | ASSFLDRDEAF
TRBJ2-3 | TRBV7-2 | ASSLQRTDTQY
TRBJ1-2 | TRBV9 | ASSPTVLGYGYT
TRBJ2-1 | TRBV2 | ASKRGLSSYNEQF
TRBJ2-5 | TRBV20-1 | SAPMMVLQETQY
TRBJ2-1 | TRBV4-2 | ASSQQLGVSYNEQF
TRBJ2-7 | TRBV6-5 | ASSYSPSYEQY
TRBJ2-1 | TRBV9 | ASSLGASSSYNEQF
TRBJ2-5 | TRBV29-1 | SVTGRGVKLETQY
TRBJ1-4 | TRBV6-1 | ASRLTGANEKLF
TRBJ2-2 | TRBV28 | ASSILGLTGELF
TRBJ2-1 | TRBV15 | ATSRDSSTEQF
TRBJ1-6 | TRBV25-1 | ASSAPSNNSPLH
TRBJ2-7 | TRBV9 | ASSVGQGGYEQY
TRBJ1-2 | TRBV24-1 | ATSDAKGQGALGYT
TRBJ2-3 | TRBV15 | ATSRRDLGGPDTQY
TRBJ2-1 | TRBV9 | ASRSSGSYNEQF